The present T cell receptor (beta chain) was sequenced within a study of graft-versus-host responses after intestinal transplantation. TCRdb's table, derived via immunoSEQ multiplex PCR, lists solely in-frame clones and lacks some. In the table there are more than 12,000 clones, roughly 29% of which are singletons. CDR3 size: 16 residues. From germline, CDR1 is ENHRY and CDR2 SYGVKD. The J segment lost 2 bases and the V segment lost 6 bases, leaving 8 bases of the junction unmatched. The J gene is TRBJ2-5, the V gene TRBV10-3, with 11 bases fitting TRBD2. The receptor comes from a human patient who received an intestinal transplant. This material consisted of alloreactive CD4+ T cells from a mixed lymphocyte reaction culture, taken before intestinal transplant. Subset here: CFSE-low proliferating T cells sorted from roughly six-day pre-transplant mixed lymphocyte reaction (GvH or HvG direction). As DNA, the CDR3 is TGTGCCATCAGCCCATTTAGCGGGAGGGCACAAGAGACCCAGTACTTC. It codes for CAISPFSGRAQETQYF.